Listed below are T cell receptor beta chains from one sample, sequenced in a study of blood T cell repertoires in COVID-19. Sequenced by immunoSEQ multiplex PCR; TCRdb stores in-frame clones only, minus some. The sample lists roughly 250,000 clones, around 85% seen once, with about 0.9% in the top ten. The sequencing input was peripheral blood. The receptors stem from a human donor with COVID-19, enrolled during active disease. The donor label of this sample is uncertain. CDR3s include the opening cysteine and the closing phenylalanine or tryptophan. A D gene is named only where the DNA matches it firmly. A clone size is listed for some rows: how often the clone was seen (once, few, many), or a class if it is expanded.

J | size | D | V | CDR3 | DNA
TRBJ2-7 | NA | TRBD2 | TRBV5-1 | CASSNSGRLEQYF | TGCGCCAGCAGCAATAGCGGGAGGTTAGAGCAGTACTTC
TRBJ1-1 | NA | NA | TRBV29-1 | CSVTRSAAGAEAFF | TGCAGCGTTACGCGTAGTGCCGCGGGGGCTGAAGCTTTCTTT
TRBJ2-1 | NA | NA | TRBV9 | CASSVSEGEQFF | TGTGCCAGCAGCGTTAGTGAGGGAGAGCAGTTCTTC
TRBJ2-7 | NA | NA | TRBV28 | CASRGTGTPSYEQYF | TGTGCCAGCAGGGGGACCGGGACTCCTTCCTACGAGCAGTACTTC
TRBJ2-1 | NA | NA | TRBV2 | CASSEAARAFF | TGTGCCAGCAGTGAAGCGGCGAGGGCGTTCTTC
TRBJ1-1 | NA | NA | TRBV20-1 | CSARGATEAFF | TGCAGTGCTAGAGGGGCCACTGAAGCTTTCTTT
TRBJ2-1 | few | TRBD2 | TRBV23-1 | CASSPSLCGSYNEQFF | TGCGCCAGCAGTCCCTCCCTTTGCGGGAGCTACAATGAGCAGTTCTTC
TRBJ2-7 | once | NA | TRBV5-1 | CASSLLRQSAYEQYF | TGCGCCAGCAGCTTGCTAAGACAGAGCGCCTACGAGCAGTACTTC
TRBJ1-5 | once | NA | TRBV5-8 | CASRSRGGISNQPQHF | TGTGCCAGCAGATCCCGAGGAGGGATAAGCAATCAGCCCCAGCATTTT
TRBJ1-1 | NA | NA | TRBV27 | CASSLSEGPGGTEAFF | TGTGCCAGCAGTTTATCGGAGGGTCCCGGGGGGACTGAAGCTTTCTTT